This passage covers 21 T cell receptor beta chains from one sample sequenced in a study of cytomegalovirus exposure and HLA in healthy donors. Use of 60 Vbeta and 13 Jbeta primers characterized the PCR. The repertoire was sequenced with immunoSEQ multiplex PCR; TCRdb's copy has only in-frame clones and lacks some. The data contain some 150,000 clones, 80% of them singletons. Sample: PBMCs. The origin of the receptors is a young man in good health and CMV-seronegative.

This clone has just one count. The chain employs TRBV5-8 and TRBJ2-4, with TRBD1 as a possible D gene (5 bases). From germline, CDR1 is SGHTS and CDR2 YDEGEE. V was shortened by 4 bases and J by 1 base, with 24 bases between the two germline ends. This CDR3 is 19 amino acids long. The CDR3 here is CASSPRRSAAGWAKNIQYF. CDR3 in DNA: TGTGCCAGCAGCCCCCGCCGGAGCGCCGCAGGGTGGGCCAAAAACATTCAGTACTTC.

The genes are TRBV5-1 and TRBJ1-1, with 9 bases fitting TRBD1. CDR3 size: 14 residues. V shed 4 bases and J 4 bases; nucleotides not matched to a gene: 5. Germline V gene data show CDR1 as SGHRS and CDR2 as YFSETQ. The CDR3 nucleotides are TGCGCCAGCAGCCAAGGACAGGGGAGCACTGAAGCTTTCTTT. It specifies CASSQGQGSTEAFF.

This clone was counted only a few times. The CDR3 sequence is CASSLTTGSEAFF. CDR3 in DNA: TGTGCCAGCAGTTTGACGACAGGGTCTGAAGCTTTCTTT. This chain uses TRBV28 with TRBJ1-1; 7 nucleotides match TRBD1. Germline CDR1 is MDHEN and CDR2 is SYDVKM. The junction had 4 bases not matched to a gene; V was cut back by 3 bases and J by 6 bases. The CDR3 length is 13 residues.

The chain combines TRBV7-6 with TRBJ2-3; 9 bases are a match to TRBD2. The CDR3 totals 15 residues. Looked up from germline, CDR1 is SGHVS and CDR2 is FNYEAQ. With V trimmed by 5 bases and J by 0 bases, 3 bases remained unmatched. The CDR3 DNA reads TGTGCCAGCAGCCTTCTAGCGGGGAGCACAGATACGCAGTATTTT. Its translation is CASSLLAGSTDTQYF. Full variable domain (outside the CDR3, taken from reference TRBV7-6 and TRBJ2-3): GAGVSQSPRYKVTKRGQDVALRCDPISGHVSLYWYRQALGQGPEFLTYFNYEAQQDKSGLPNDRFSAERPEGSISTLTIQRTEQRDSAMYRCASSLLAGSTDTQYFGPGTRLTVL.

V is TRBV9 and J is TRBJ2-3; possible D gene TRBD1, 6 bases. CDR1 SGDLS and CDR2 YYNGEE come from the germline V gene. CDR3 size: 15 residues. V lost 0 bases and J 1 base, leaving 9 bases between the germline ends. This CDR3 is CASSVEDSRTDTQYF. DNA of the CDR3: TGTGCCAGCAGCGTAGAGGACAGCCGCACAGATACGCAGTATTTT.

This sequence joins TRBV6-6 and TRBJ2-7; 7 bases align to TRBD1. V shed 6 bases and J 5 bases; nucleotides not matched to a gene: 10. Germline V lookup: CDR1 MNHNY, CDR2 SVGAGI (reference sequence). CDR3 length equals 14 residues. The CDR3 sequence: CASSPRQGTHEQYF. The DNA for the CDR3 is TGTGCCAGCAGCCCGAGACAGGGAACCCACGAGCAGTACTTC.

The rearrangement links TRBV7-9 to TRBJ1-1; TRBD1 matches 9 bases. Germline CDR1 SEHNR, CDR2 FQNEAQ (reference sequence). This CDR3 is built from 15 residues. V lost 1 base, J lost 4 bases, and 4 bases stayed unmatched. This CDR3 reads CASSLEGTGPTEAFF. The DNA of the CDR3 is TGTGCCAGCAGCTTAGAAGGGACAGGGCCCACTGAAGCTTTCTTT.

This sequence joins TRBV11-2 and TRBJ2-1, with a weak D call TRBD1 (6 bases). V was shortened by 2 bases and J by 10 bases, with 12 bases between the two germline ends. CDR1 and CDR2 from the germline V gene are SGHAT and FQNNGV. The CDR3 has 13 residues. CDR3 bases: TGTGCCAGCAGCTTAAACAGGGCGAGGGAGCAGTTCTTC. Encoded protein: CASSLNRAREQFF. Looking up the rest from reference TRBV11-2 and TRBJ2-1 gives the full variable domain: EAGVAQSPRYKIIEKRQSVAFWCNPISGHATLYWYQQILGQGPKLLIQFQNNGVVDDSQLPKDRFSAERLKGVDSTLKIQPAKLEDSAVYLCASSLNRAREQFFGPGTRLTVL.

The rearrangement links TRBV5-5 to TRBJ1-1; D is uncertain. CDR1 and CDR2 (germline): SGHKS, YYEKEE (reference sequence). The CDR3 is 15 amino acids. Trimming shortened V by 0 bases and J by 0 bases, and 9 bases separated the two germline ends. DNA of the CDR3: TGTGCCAGCAGCTTGGAAGTAGTTATGAACACTGAAGCTTTCTTT. Translation gives CASSLEVVMNTEAFF.

V gene TRBV19 combines with J gene TRBJ1-4, with TRBD1 identical over 9 bases. Germline CDR1 and CDR2: LNHDA and SQIVND (reference sequence). V lost 5 bases, J lost 7 bases, and 11 bases stayed unmatched. The CDR3 contains 16 residues. The CDR3 coding sequence is TGTGCCAGTAGTTTACCGGGACAGGGTCCATTTGAAAAACTGTTTTTT. Amino acids: CASSLPGQGPFEKLFF. The full variable domain, with the rest looked up from reference TRBV19 and TRBJ1-4, is DGGITQSPKYLFRKEGQNVTLSCEQNLNHDAMYWYRQDPGQGLRLIYYSQIVNDFQKGDIAEGYSVSREKKESFPLTVTSAQKNPTAFYLCASSLPGQGPFEKLFFGSGTQLSVL.

The gene calls are TRBV27 and TRBJ1-2; D uncertain. Germline values: CDR1 MNHEY, CDR2 SMNVEV (reference sequence). The length of the CDR3 is 16 residues. Trimming removed 8 bases from V and 7 bases from J, with 26 bases in between. CDR3 nucleotides: TGTGCCAGCGCGGGGTCTAGAGGCCTCGGCCCTCGTGGCTACACCTTC. As protein: CASAGSRGLGPRGYTF.

The CDR3 loop is CAWSPLAGGHEQFF. The CDR3 DNA follows: TGTGCCTGGAGCCCTCTAGCGGGGGGGCATGAGCAGTTCTTC. This chain connects TRBV30 to TRBJ2-1, with 12 bases identical to TRBD2. This CDR3 spans 14 amino acids. V was clipped by 3 bases and J by 8 bases; unmatched bases: 5. CDR1 GTSNPN and CDR2 SVGIG come from the germline V gene (reference sequence).

This clone was observed once. This chain links TRBV7-6 with TRBJ1-5; tentatively, D is TRBD1 (6 bases). Germline V gene lookup returns CDR1 SGHVS and CDR2 FNYEAQ. Trimming cost V 5 bases and J 5 bases, with 13 bases left between them. There are 14 residues in the CDR3. CDR3: CASSPGTPDQPQHF. CDR3 coding DNA: TGTGCCAGCAGCCCAGGGACACCTGATCAGCCCCAGCATTTT.

J is TRBJ2-1 and V is TRBV27, with TRBD2 identical over 11 bases. The length of the CDR3 is 17 residues. Germline CDR1 MNHEY, CDR2 SMNVEV (reference sequence). V lost 6 bases, J lost 5 bases, and 12 bases stayed unmatched. CDR3 sequence: CASRGDSGRALDNEQFF. In DNA, the CDR3 is TGTGCCAGCAGAGGAGATAGCGGGAGGGCTCTGGACAATGAGCAGTTCTTC.

As to this clone: Because it lacks the conserved phenylalanine or tryptophan at the end, this CDR3 is likely a read error. The chain combines TRBV6-5 with TRBJ1-1, with D possibly TRBD1 on 5 matching bases. CDR1 is MNHEY and CDR2 is SVGAGI in the germline V gene. The CDR3 runs to 13 residues. Deletions cut 6 bases from V and 4 bases from J, with 12 bases between. The CDR3 DNA follows: TGTGCCAGCAGGGGAGGGGATAGCACTGAAGCTTTCCTT. Translating it yields CASRGGDSTEAFL.

V usage is TRBV9 and J usage is TRBJ2-2; D not resolved. Looked up from germline, CDR1 is SGDLS and CDR2 is YYNGEE. With 2 bases removed from V and 1 base from J, the gap between germline ends came to 6 bases. The length of the CDR3 is 14 residues. This CDR3 is CASSVRQNTGELFF. The CDR3 region has the DNA TGTGCCAGCAGCGTGCGGCAGAACACCGGGGAGCTGTTTTTT.

The chain joins TRBV28 to TRBJ2-1; 12 nucleotides line up with TRBD2. V lost 5 bases to trimming and J lost 10 bases; unmatched junction nucleotides: 9. Per the germline V gene, CDR1 is MDHEN and CDR2 is SYDVKM. This CDR3 region has 15 residues. CDR3 sequence: CASSLRLAGVREQFF. The CDR3 coding sequence is TGTGCCAGCAGTCTCCGACTAGCGGGAGTCAGGGAGCAGTTCTTC.

This chain connects TRBV25-1 to TRBJ2-7, with 14 bases fitting TRBD2. With V trimmed by 2 bases and J by 5 bases, 5 bases remained unmatched. The CDR3 consists of 16 residues. The germline gives CDR1 MGHDK, CDR2 SYGVNS. The CDR3 nucleotides read TGTGCCAGCAGTGAAGGGACTAGCGGGAGAGATGACGAGCAGTACTTC. Protein product: CASSEGTSGRDDEQYF.

This clone appeared once. This rearrangement joins TRBV6-4 to TRBJ1-5; 7 bases agree with TRBD1. Germline CDR1 MRHNA, CDR2 SNTAGT. The CDR3 runs to 19 residues. J was trimmed by 3 bases and V by 0 bases; bases with no gene match: 14. The CDR3 loop reads CASSDSSGTARMYNQPQHF. The CDR3 coding sequence is TGTGCCAGCAGTGACTCTAGCGGGACAGCAAGAATGTACAATCAGCCCCAGCATTTT.

V usage is TRBV5-1 and J usage is TRBJ1-1; 9 nucleotides align to TRBD1. The V gene's germline CDR1 is SGHRS and CDR2 YFSETQ. V lost 4 bases, J lost 1 base, and 11 bases stayed unmatched. CDR3 length equals 17 residues. The CDR3 spells CASSPGPGTGRNTEAFF. As DNA, the CDR3 is TGCGCCAGCAGCCCGGGTCCCGGGACAGGGAGGAACACTGAAGCTTTCTTT.

The chain employs TRBV5-5 and TRBJ2-7; possible D gene TRBD2, 6 bases. CDR1 is SGHKS, CDR2 YYEKEE, per germline (reference sequence). Trimming shortened V by 0 bases and J by 2 bases, and 12 bases separated the two germline ends. This CDR3 contains 15 residues. The CDR3 DNA is TGTGCCAGCAGCTTGGTCAGGGACTTTGCCTACGAGCAGTACTTC. Its translation is CASSLVRDFAYEQYF. Full variable domain (remainder filled in from reference TRBV5-5 and TRBJ2-7): DAGVTQSPTHLIKTRGQQVTLRCSPISGHKSVSWYQQVLGQGPQFIFQYYEKEERGRGNFPDRFSARQFPNYSSELNVNALLLGDSALYLCASSLVRDFAYEQYFGPGTRLTVT.